These 30 T cell receptor beta chains were sequenced from one sample in a study of cytomegalovirus exposure and HLA in healthy donors. The PCR had 60 Vbeta and 13 Jbeta primers. Generated by immunoSEQ multiplex PCR, the TCRdb table keeps only in-frame clones and is missing some. The specimen's table records about 140,000 clones. Sequencing was carried out using PBMCs. These receptors were obtained from a woman aged 18-29 years in good health and CMV-seronegative.

The chain uses TRBV30 and TRBJ2-2; D perhaps matches TRBD2 (5 bases). V was cut by 3 bases and J by 3 bases, with 14 bases left in between. The CDR3 is made up of 15 amino acids. Germline V gene sequence: CDR1 GTSNPN, CDR2 SVGIG (reference sequence). The DNA of the CDR3 is TGTGCCTGGAGGGTAGCGATGAGAGACACCGGGGAGCTGTTTTTT. Amino acids: CAWRVAMRDTGELFF.

This chain connects TRBV5-1 to TRBJ2-3; 11 positions match TRBD2. The CDR3 has 16 amino acids. J gave up 2 bases and V 4 bases, and 6 bases lay outside the gene matches. CDR1 and CDR2 from the germline V gene are SGHRS and YFSETQ. CDR3 amino acids: CASSTSGLADTDTQYF. CDR3 DNA sequence: TGCGCCAGCAGCACGTCGGGACTAGCGGACACAGATACGCAGTATTTT.

The chain links TRBV30 to TRBJ2-7, with TRBD1 as a possible D gene (6 bases). The germline gives CDR1 GTSNPN, CDR2 SVGIG (reference sequence). The CDR3 is 13 amino acids. The V end lost 0 bases, the J end lost 5 bases, and 11 bases lay between the germline ends. The CDR3 sequence is CAWSVATGNEQYF. In DNA, the CDR3 is TGTGCCTGGAGTGTTGCTACAGGGAACGAGCAGTACTTC.

The gene calls are TRBV9 and TRBJ1-2, with D possibly being TRBD1 (5 bases). The CDR3 has 15 amino acids. V lost 3 bases to trimming and J lost 4 bases, with 16 bases between them. CDR1 is SGDLS, CDR2 YYNGEE, per germline. CDR3 protein: CASSGGAGPGYGYTF. DNA for the CDR3: TGTGCCAGCAGCGGCGGGGCAGGCCCGGGCTATGGCTACACCTTC.

The chain couples TRBV6-5 to TRBJ2-5; 7 nucleotides match TRBD2. The J segment lost 2 bases and the V segment lost 2 bases, leaving 8 bases of the junction unmatched. The CDR3 has 16 amino acids. Germline CDR1 and CDR2: MNHEY and SVGAGI. The CDR3 DNA reads as TGTGCCAGCAGTTACGGGGCGGGAGCGGCGCAAGAGACCCAGTACTTC. Its translation is CASSYGAGAAQETQYF.

Notes on this clone: At the DNA level, this CDR3 is encoded by other sequences in the same sample as well. The V call is TRBV9, the J call TRBJ1-1; D gene uncertain. V was pared by 3 bases and J by 4 bases, with 10 bases between. Germline CDR1 reads SGDLS; CDR2 reads YYNGEE. CDR3 length equals 13 residues. The CDR3 loop reads CASSAGSGTEAFF. Written as DNA, the CDR3 is TGTGCCAGCAGCGCCGGGTCCGGCACTGAAGCTTTCTTT.

The V call is TRBV5-3, the J call TRBJ2-7, with D possibly TRBD2 on 6 matching bases. TRBV5-3 is an open reading frame whose function is uncertain. This CDR3 is 15 amino acids long. With 2 bases removed from V and 4 bases from J, the gap between germline ends came to 16 bases. The CDR3 nucleotides are TGTGCCAGAAGCTTATTCCGGGAGCGGGTATACGAGCAGTACGTC. It is translated as CARSLFRERVYEQYV.

The J gene is TRBJ2-5, the V gene TRBV11-1, with 7 bases lining up with TRBD1. With V trimmed by 5 bases and J by 9 bases, 12 bases remained unmatched. The CDR3 is made up of 14 amino acids. Germline values: CDR1 SGHAT, CDR2 FQDESV (reference sequence). The DNA of the CDR3 is TGTGCCAGCAGCACCGGGACAGAGAGTCTCGCCCAGTACTTC. As protein: CASSTGTESLAQYF.

The chain has TRBV4-1 and TRBJ1-5; D might be TRBD1 (6 bases). V gave up 1 base and J gave up 5 bases, with 15 bases separating them. Germline V CDR1 and CDR2: MGHRA, YSYEKL. The CDR3 has 16 amino acids. The CDR3 protein is CASSQVRGGRDQPQHF. The DNA for the CDR3 is TGCGCCAGCAGCCAAGTTCGGGGGGGCAGGGATCAGCCCCAGCATTTT.

This sequence joins TRBV5-6 and TRBJ2-1; 10 bases match TRBD2. CDR3 length equals 15 residues. V gave up 3 bases and J gave up 2 bases; unmatched junction bases: 2. The V gene's germline CDR1 is SGHDT and CDR2 YYEEEE. The CDR3 DNA reads as TGTGCCAGCAGCTCTAGCGGGAGCCCCTACAATGAGCAGTTCTTC. Its translation is CASSSSGSPYNEQFF.

The chain is built from TRBV2 and TRBJ2-3; maybe TRBD1 (6 bases). The CDR3 has 13 amino acids. The ends were cut back, 9 bases at V and 6 bases at J, with 16 bases in the middle. CDR1 is SNHLY, CDR2 FYNNEI, per germline. The CDR3 DNA reads as TGTGCCAGAGGGCGAGGGGGAGAGGATACGCAGTATTTT. It encodes CARGRGGEDTQYF. Full variable domain (rest looked up from reference TRBV2 and TRBJ2-3): EPEVTQTPSHQVTQMGQEVILRCVPISNHLYFYWYRQILGQKVEFLVSFYNNEISEKSEIFDDQFSVERPDGSNFTLKIRSTKLEDSAMYFCARGRGGEDTQYFGPGTRLTVL.

This chain joins TRBV5-1 and TRBJ2-3; D gene uncertain. The CDR3 has 11 amino acids. Germline CDR1 is SGHRS and CDR2 is YFSETQ. V lost 3 bases, J lost 6 bases, and 5 bases lay in between. The CDR3 DNA reads as TGCGCCAGCAGCTACTCGGATACGCAGTATTTT. It codes for CASSYSDTQYF.

The chain is built from TRBV4-2 and TRBJ2-5; 11 bases fit TRBD2. Looked up from germline, CDR1 is LGHNA and CDR2 is YNFKEQ. V shed 3 bases and J 4 bases; nucleotides not matched to a gene: 10. The CDR3 contains 17 residues. CDR3 protein: CASSQGGVAGGGETQYF. DNA for the CDR3: TGTGCCAGCAGCCAGGGCGGGGTAGCGGGAGGGGGAGAGACCCAGTACTTC.

The J gene is TRBJ2-7, the V gene TRBV27; 12 nucleotides agree with TRBD2. After removal of 6 bases from V and 1 base from J, the junction contained 7 bases not matched to a gene. Germline V gene sequence: CDR1 MNHEY, CDR2 SMNVEV (reference sequence). This CDR3 has 16 amino acids. This CDR3 reads CASRLLAGGLSYEQYF. CDR3 sequence (DNA): TGTGCCAGCAGACTACTAGCGGGAGGCCTTTCCTACGAGCAGTACTTC.

The rearrangement joins TRBV9 to TRBJ1-2; 7 nucleotides match TRBD1. This CDR3 contains 14 residues. Germline V gene data show CDR1 as SGDLS and CDR2 as YYNGEE. The J segment lost 1 base and the V segment lost 0 bases, leaving 0 bases of the junction unmatched. Here the CDR3 DNA reads TGTGCCAGCAGCGTAGACAGGGGTAACTATGGCTACACCTTC. Translation gives CASSVDRGNYGYTF. Based on the CDR3 plus reference TRBV9 and TRBJ1-2, the full variable domain is DSGVTQTPKHLITATGQRVTLRCSPRSGDLSVYWYQQSLDQGLQFLIQYYNGEERAKGNILERFSAQQFPDLHSELNLSSLELGDSALYFCASSVDRGNYGYTFGSGTRLTVV.

This chain connects TRBV4-2 to TRBJ1-1, with D perhaps TRBD1 (5 bases). CDR1 and CDR2 from the germline V gene are LGHNA and YNFKEQ. The length of the CDR3 is 15 residues. Trimming shortened V by 4 bases and J by 5 bases, and 17 bases separated the two germline ends. The CDR3 loop is CASSPTTGVRTEAFF. The CDR3 nucleotides read TGTGCCAGCAGCCCCACAACGGGGGTGAGGACTGAAGCTTTCTTT.

The rearrangement links TRBV4-1 to TRBJ2-5; D possibly corresponds to TRBD1 (6 bases). With 1 base removed from V and 4 bases from J, the gap between germline ends came to 22 bases. CDR1 and CDR2 (germline): MGHRA, YSYEKL. This CDR3 has 18 residues. The chain's CDR3 is CASSQAGAKGDPGETQYF. The CDR3 coding sequence is TGCGCCAGCAGCCAAGCAGGAGCGAAGGGGGATCCCGGAGAGACCCAGTACTTC.

This rearrangement joins TRBV7-2 to TRBJ2-1; 15 bases fit TRBD2. CDR1 is SGHTA, CDR2 FQGNSA, per germline. This CDR3 is 16 amino acids long. V was clipped by 5 bases and J by 5 bases; unmatched bases: 4. As DNA, the CDR3 is TGTGCCAGCAGCCGGGGACTAGCGGGAGGAGACAATGAGCAGTTCTTC. As protein: CASSRGLAGGDNEQFF. The full variable domain, in which reference TRBV7-2 and TRBJ2-1 provide the parts outside the CDR3, is GAGVSQSPSNKVTEKGKDVELRCDPISGHTALYWYRQSLGQGLEFLIYFQGNSAPDKSGLPSDRFSAERTGGSVSTLTIQRTQQEDSAVYLCASSRGLAGGDNEQFFGPGTRLTVL.

The chain combines TRBV5-4 with TRBJ2-3; D is possibly TRBD1 (5 bases). V was shortened by 4 bases and J by 2 bases, with 8 bases between the two germline ends. The V gene's germline CDR1 is SGHNT and CDR2 YYREEE (reference sequence). This CDR3 is 13 amino acids long. Here the CDR3 DNA reads TGTGCCAGCAGCACCGGACACACAGATACGCAGTATTTT. This translates into CASSTGHTDTQYF.

For this clone: Additional DNA sequences in this sample encode the identical CDR3. This rearrangement joins TRBV6-1 to TRBJ2-2; possibly TRBD1 for D (6 bases). Trimming pared 2 bases from V and 6 bases from J, leaving 7 bases between. Germline-derived CDR1 and CDR2 are MNHNS and SASEGT. The CDR3 contains 13 residues. The CDR3 region has the DNA TGTGCCAGCAGTGAACAGGGGTCCGGGGAGCTGTTTTTT. Encoded protein: CASSEQGSGELFF.

This rearrangement joins TRBV19 to TRBJ2-6; 7 bases are a match to TRBD1. The CDR3 has 14 amino acids. Germline CDR1 reads LNHDA; CDR2 reads SQIVND (reference sequence). V shed 7 bases, J shed 2 bases, and the junction held 2 bases outside the gene matches. The CDR3, as DNA: TGTGCCAGTAAGAGGGGGCCTGGGGCCAACGTCCTGACTTTC. This gives the protein CASKRGPGANVLTF.

The J gene is TRBJ1-1, the V gene TRBV7-6, with D maybe TRBD1 (6 bases). From germline, CDR1 is SGHVS and CDR2 FNYEAQ. Trimming removed 4 bases from V and 2 bases from J, with 23 bases in between. CDR3 length: 18 residues. CDR3 region: CASSSPVLRAGDNTEAFF. Written as DNA, the CDR3 is TGTGCCAGCAGCTCCCCGGTATTGCGTGCAGGGGACAACACTGAAGCTTTCTTT.

The gene calls are TRBV5-1 and TRBJ1-3; D is perhaps TRBD1 (6 bases). Germline CDR1 SGHRS, CDR2 YFSETQ. V was pared by 1 base and J by 6 bases, with 17 bases between. The CDR3 is 16 residues long. CDR3 DNA: TGCGCCAGCAGCTTGCGCCCAACAGGGACGGCAAACACCATATATTTT. Translation gives CASSLRPTGTANTIYF.

The rearrangement uses TRBV5-6 and TRBJ2-3, with D perhaps TRBD2 (5 bases). CDR1 and CDR2 from the germline V gene are SGHDT and YYEEEE. This CDR3 comprises 19 residues. The V end was cut by 0 bases, the J end by 4 bases, with 24 bases between. The CDR3 DNA reads TGTGCCAGCAGCTTGGACGCAGATGTGGCGGGCTCCCTCCCAGATACGCAGTATTTT. This sequence encodes CASSLDADVAGSLPDTQYF.

The rearrangement joins TRBV19 to TRBJ2-2; D not resolved. Trimming shortened V by 1 base and J by 3 bases, and 9 bases separated the two germline ends. CDR3 size: 15 residues. Germline V gene sequence: CDR1 LNHDA, CDR2 SQIVND (reference sequence). The chain's CDR3 is CASSIGGLDTGELFF. The CDR3 DNA sequence: TGTGCCAGTAGTATAGGTGGGCTCGACACCGGGGAGCTGTTTTTT.

The rearrangement uses TRBV4-1 and TRBJ2-3; 15 nucleotides match TRBD2. CDR1 is MGHRA and CDR2 is YSYEKL in the germline V gene. Losses at the gene ends were 5 bases for V and 1 base for J; bases not matched to a gene: 7. This CDR3 has 18 amino acids. CDR3 in amino acids: CASSVPGLAGGGTDTQYF. The CDR3 nucleotides are TGCGCCAGCAGCGTTCCGGGACTAGCGGGAGGAGGCACAGATACGCAGTATTTT.

The V gene is TRBV12-5, the J gene TRBJ1-2, with D perhaps matching TRBD1 (5 bases). Germline V lookup: CDR1 LGHNT, CDR2 FRNRAP. This CDR3 is 13 amino acids long. Trimming took off 1 base at V and 7 bases at J, with 10 bases between the two ends. The CDR3 reads CASGLAGGGGYTF. CDR3 in DNA: TGTGCTAGTGGTTTGGCCGGGGGGGGTGGCTACACCTTC.

The rearrangement links TRBV6-5 to TRBJ1-3; D might be TRBD1 (5 bases). The CDR3 is made up of 15 amino acids. V lost 6 bases and J lost 5, with 17 bases in between. CDR1 is MNHEY, CDR2 SVGAGI, per germline. Here the CDR3 reads CASSRYRTPRNTIYF. The CDR3 DNA sequence: TGTGCCAGCAGCCGCTACCGGACACCAAGAAACACCATATATTTT.

The V and J genes are TRBV23-1 and TRBJ2-7; TRBD2 matches 7 bases. TRBV23-1 is annotated as an ORF whose role is uncertain. The CDR3 spans 18 residues. The ends lost 0 bases at V and 2 bases at J; junction bases unmatched: 13. The CDR3 loop is CASSQSICLAEGTYEQYF. The DNA of the CDR3 is TGCGCCAGCAGTCAATCGATCTGCCTAGCGGAAGGAACCTACGAGCAGTACTTC.

The chain is built from TRBV14 and TRBJ1-2, with 10 bases fitting TRBD1. Germline CDR1 and CDR2: SGHDN and FVKESK. J gave up 2 bases and V 4 bases, and 10 bases lay outside the gene matches. The CDR3 totals 17 residues. For the CDR3, the DNA is TGTGCCAGCAGCCCTTTGCCAGGACAGGGGGACAACTATGGCTACACCTTC. The encoded protein is CASSPLPGQGDNYGYTF. The variable domain in full, with the rest retrieved from reference TRBV14 and TRBJ1-2, is EAGVTQFPSHSVIEKGQTVTLRCDPISGHDNLYWYRRVMGKEIKFLLHFVKESKQDESGMPNNRFLAERTGGTYSTLKVQPAELEDSGVYFCASSPLPGQGDNYGYTFGSGTRLTVV.